This T cell receptor beta chain was recorded in a study of T cell repertoires in cytomegalovirus infection. Study-wide context: HLA-B-restricted CMV epitopes that are well studied, plus recently identified HLA-C-restricted ones, were used by the study. CMV infection together with matching HLA type was indicated by public TCR beta signatures.

Notes on this clonotype: Its antigen is as yet unknown.

Via MiXCR, TCRdb re-called the reads, giving one row per CDR3 protein. The sample yields about 480,000 distinct CDR3 sequences, more than 30% seen once. This CDR3 contains 12 residues. V lost 4 bases and J lost 3, with 7 bases in between. From germline, CDR1 is SGHAT and CDR2 FQDESV (reference sequence). The study, taken as a whole, reports: The ex vivo response was dominated by HLA-C-restricted CMV-specific TCR beta clonotypes.

The sequences come from cultured PBMCs, collected from culture after CMV antigen stimulation. The genes are TRBV11-1 and TRBJ2-7; D not certain. This clonotype was obtained from a human donor in good health (CMV status not recorded). Some clones in this sample may be carry-over from other donors' samples. CDR3 residues: CASSWQSYEQYF. For the CDR3, the DNA is TGTGCCAGCAGCTGGCAAAGCTACGAGCAGTACTTC.